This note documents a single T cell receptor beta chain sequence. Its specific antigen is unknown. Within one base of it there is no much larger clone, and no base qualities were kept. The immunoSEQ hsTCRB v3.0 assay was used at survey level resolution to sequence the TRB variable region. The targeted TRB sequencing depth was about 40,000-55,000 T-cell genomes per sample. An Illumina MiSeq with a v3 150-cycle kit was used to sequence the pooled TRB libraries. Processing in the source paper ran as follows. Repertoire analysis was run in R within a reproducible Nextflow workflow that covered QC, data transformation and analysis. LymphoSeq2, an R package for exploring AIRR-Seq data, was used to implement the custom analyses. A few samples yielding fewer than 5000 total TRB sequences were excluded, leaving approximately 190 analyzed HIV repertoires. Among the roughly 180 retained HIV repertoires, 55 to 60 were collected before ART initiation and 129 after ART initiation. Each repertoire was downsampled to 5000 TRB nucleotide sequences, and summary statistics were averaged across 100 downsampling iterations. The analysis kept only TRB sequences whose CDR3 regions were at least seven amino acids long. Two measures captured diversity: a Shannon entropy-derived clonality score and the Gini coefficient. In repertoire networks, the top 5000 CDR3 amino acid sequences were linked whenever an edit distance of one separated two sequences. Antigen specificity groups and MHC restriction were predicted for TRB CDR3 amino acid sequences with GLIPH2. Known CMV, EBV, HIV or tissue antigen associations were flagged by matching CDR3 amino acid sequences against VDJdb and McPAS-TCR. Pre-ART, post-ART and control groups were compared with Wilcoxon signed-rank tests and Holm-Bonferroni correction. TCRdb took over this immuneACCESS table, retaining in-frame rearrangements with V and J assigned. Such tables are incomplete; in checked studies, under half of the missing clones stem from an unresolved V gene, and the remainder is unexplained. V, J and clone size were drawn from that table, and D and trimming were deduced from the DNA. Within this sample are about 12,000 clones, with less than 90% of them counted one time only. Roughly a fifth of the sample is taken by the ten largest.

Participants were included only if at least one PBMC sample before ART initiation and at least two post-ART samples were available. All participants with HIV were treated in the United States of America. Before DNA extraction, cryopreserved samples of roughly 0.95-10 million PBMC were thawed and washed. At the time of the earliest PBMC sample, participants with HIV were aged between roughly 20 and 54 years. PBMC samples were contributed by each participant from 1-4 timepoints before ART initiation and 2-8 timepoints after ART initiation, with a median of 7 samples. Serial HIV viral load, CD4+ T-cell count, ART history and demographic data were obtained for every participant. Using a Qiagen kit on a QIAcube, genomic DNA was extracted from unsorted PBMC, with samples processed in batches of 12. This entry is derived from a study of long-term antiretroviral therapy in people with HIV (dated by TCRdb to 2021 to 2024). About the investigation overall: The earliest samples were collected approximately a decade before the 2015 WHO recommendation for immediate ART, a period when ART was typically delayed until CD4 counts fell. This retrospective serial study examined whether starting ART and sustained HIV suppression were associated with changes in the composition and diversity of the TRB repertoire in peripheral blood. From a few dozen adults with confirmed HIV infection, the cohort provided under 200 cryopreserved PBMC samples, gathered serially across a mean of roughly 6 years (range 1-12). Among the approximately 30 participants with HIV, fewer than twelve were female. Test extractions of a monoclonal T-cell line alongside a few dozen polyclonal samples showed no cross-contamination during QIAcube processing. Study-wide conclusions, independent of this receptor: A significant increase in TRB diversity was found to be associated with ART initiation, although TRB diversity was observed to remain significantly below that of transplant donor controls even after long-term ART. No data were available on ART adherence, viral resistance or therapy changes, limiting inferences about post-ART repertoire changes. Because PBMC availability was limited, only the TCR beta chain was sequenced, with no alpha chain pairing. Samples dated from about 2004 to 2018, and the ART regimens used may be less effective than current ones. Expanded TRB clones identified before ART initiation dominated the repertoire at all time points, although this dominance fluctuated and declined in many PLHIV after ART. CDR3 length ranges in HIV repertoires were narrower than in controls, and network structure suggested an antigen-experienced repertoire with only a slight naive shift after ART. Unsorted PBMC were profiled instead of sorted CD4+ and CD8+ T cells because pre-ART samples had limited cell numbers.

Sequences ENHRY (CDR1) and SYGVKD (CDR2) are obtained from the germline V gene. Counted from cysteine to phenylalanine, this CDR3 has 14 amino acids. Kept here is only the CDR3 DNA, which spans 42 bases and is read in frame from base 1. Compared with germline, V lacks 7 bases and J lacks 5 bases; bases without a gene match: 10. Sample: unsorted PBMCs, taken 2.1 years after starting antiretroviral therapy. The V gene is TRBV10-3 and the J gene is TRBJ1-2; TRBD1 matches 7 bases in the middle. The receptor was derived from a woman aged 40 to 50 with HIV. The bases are TGTGCCATCAATCACCGGGACAGTCTATATGGCTACACCTTC. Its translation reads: CAINHRDSLYGYTF.